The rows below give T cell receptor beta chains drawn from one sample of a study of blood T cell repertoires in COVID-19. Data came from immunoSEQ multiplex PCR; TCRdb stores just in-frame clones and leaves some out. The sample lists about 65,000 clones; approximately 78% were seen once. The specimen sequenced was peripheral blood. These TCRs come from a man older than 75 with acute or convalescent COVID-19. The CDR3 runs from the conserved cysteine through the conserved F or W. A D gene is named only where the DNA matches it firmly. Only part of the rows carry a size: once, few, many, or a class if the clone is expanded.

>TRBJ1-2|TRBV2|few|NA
TGTGCCAGCACCGAACAGGTTGGGTCCTATGGCTACACCTTC
CASTEQVGSYGYTF
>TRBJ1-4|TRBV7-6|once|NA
TGTGCCAGCAGAGGGCTTGAGGGTGAAAAACTGTTTTTT
CASRGLEGEKLFF
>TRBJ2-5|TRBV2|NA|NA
TGTGCCAGCAGCCTTCACCGGTCCGGGGGGCCTCTAGAGACCCAGTACTTC
CASSLHRSGGPLETQYF
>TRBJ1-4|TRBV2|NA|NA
TGTGCCAGCAGCCAAAACTGGGGGCAGAATGAAAAACTGTTTTTT
CASSQNWGQNEKLFF
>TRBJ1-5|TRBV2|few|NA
TGTGCCAGCTCGGACACCTATAGCAATCAGCCCCAGCATTTT
CASSDTYSNQPQHF
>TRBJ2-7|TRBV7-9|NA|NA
TGTGCCAGCAGCCTTGGACAGCTTAACGAGCAGTACTTC
CASSLGQLNEQYF
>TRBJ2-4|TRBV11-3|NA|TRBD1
TGTGCCAGCAGCTTCTCAAGGACAGGTCGAAAAAACATTCAGTACTTC
CASSFSRTGRKNIQYF
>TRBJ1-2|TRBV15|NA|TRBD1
TGTGCCACCAGCAGGGACAGGAGATTGCGAGGCTACACCTTC
CATSRDRRLRGYTF
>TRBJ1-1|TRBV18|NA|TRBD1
TGTGCCAGCTCAGAGGGACAGGGAAGCACTGAAGCTTTCTTT
CASSEGQGSTEAFF
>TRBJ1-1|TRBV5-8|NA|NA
TGTGCCAGCAGTCGGTCGTACCGGGGAAGCACTGAAGCTTTCTTT
CASSRSYRGSTEAFF
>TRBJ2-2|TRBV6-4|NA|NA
TGTGCCAGCAGAACAACAGTATCGGGGGAGCTGTTTTTT
CASRTTVSGELFF
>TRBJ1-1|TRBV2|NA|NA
TGTGCCAGCTCAACAGTCTTTTTAGAAGCTTTCTTT
CASSTVFLEAFF
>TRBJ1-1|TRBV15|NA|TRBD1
TGTGCCACCAGCCCCCGAGGACAGGGGGGTGAAGCTTTCTTT
CATSPRGQGGEAFF
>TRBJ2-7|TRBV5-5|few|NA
TGTGCCAGCAGCTTGGCCGGTTTTGCTCCGTACGAGCAGTACTTC
CASSLAGFAPYEQYF
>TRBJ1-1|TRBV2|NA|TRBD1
TGTGCCAGCAGTGACCCGACAGGGGACACTGAAGCTTTCTTT
CASSDPTGDTEAFF
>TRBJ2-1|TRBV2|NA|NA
TGTGCCAGCAGTGAAGAGGGGCGACTAGACAATGAGCAGTTCTTC
CASSEEGRLDNEQFF
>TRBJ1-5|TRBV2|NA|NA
TGTGCCAGCAGTGAAGTGGGTACAGCTTTTAATCAGCCCCAGCATTTT
CASSEVGTAFNQPQHF
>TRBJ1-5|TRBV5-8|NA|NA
TGTGCCAGCAGCTTAATACTGTTAAGCAATCAGCCCCAGCATTTT
CASSLILLSNQPQHF
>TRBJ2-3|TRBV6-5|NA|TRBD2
TGTGCCCACTCGGGGGGGCAGGGAGAGACAGATACGCAGTATTTT
CAHSGGQGETDTQYF
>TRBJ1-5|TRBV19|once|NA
TGTGCCAGTAGTATAGCCAGACAGATTAATAGCAATCAGCCCCAGCATTTT
CASSIARQINSNQPQHF
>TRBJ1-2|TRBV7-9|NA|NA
TGTGCCAGCAGCCATGGGGGGGGTAGCTATGGCTACACCTTC
CASSHGGGSYGYTF
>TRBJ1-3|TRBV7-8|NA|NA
TGTGCCAGCAGCATACAGACCGCCGTGGGGGCCTCTGGAAACACCATATATTTT
CASSIQTAVGASGNTIYF
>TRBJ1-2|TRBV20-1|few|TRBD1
TGCAGTGCTAGTTTCCGGCAGGGGGCCATTGGCTACACCTTC
CSASFRQGAIGYTF
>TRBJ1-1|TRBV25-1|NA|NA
TGTGCCAGCAACCGAGGCGGGGGGCGAGGGAACACTGAAGCTTTCTTT
CASNRGGGRGNTEAFF
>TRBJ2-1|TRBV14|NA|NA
TGTGCCAGCAGCCAAGATGGCTGGACTTCTGAGCAGTTCTTC
CASSQDGWTSEQFF